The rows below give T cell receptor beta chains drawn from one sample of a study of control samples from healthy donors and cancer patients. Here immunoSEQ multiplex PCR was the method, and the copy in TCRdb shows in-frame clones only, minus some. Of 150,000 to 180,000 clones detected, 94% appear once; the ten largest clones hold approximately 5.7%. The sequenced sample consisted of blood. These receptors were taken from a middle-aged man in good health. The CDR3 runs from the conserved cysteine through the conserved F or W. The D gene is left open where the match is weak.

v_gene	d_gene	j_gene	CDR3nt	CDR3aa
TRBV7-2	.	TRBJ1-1	TGTGCCAGCAGCTTATCGTCTACCACTGAAGCTTTCTTT	CASSLSSTTEAFF
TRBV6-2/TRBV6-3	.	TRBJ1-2	TGTGCCAGCAGTTACTCAGGAGGGAACTATGGCTACACCTTC	CASSYSGGNYGYTF
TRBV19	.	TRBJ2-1	TGTGCCAGTAGTATAGATCTGTCTCTTCAGGCGCACAATGAGCAGTTCTTC	CASSIDLSLQAHNEQFF
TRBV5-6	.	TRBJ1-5	TGTGCCAGCAGCTTGGCGGGTGGTAGCAATCAGCCCCAGCATTTT	CASSLAGGSNQPQHF
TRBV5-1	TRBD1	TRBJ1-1	TGCGCCAGCAGCTTTCCGGGACAGGGGGCCACTGAAGCTTTCTTT	CASSFPGQGATEAFF
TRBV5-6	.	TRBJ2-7	TGTGCCAGCAGCTTGTGGCAGGAGACCTACGAGCAGTACTTC	CASSLWQETYEQYF
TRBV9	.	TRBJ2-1	TGTGCCAGCAGCGTAGCTAGCCTACGGAATGAGCAGTTCTTC	CASSVASLRNEQFF
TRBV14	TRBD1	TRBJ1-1	TGTGCCAGCAGCCCGTGGGACAGGAACACTGAAGCTTTCTTT	CASSPWDRNTEAFF
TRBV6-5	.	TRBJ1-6	TGTGCCGGACACAGGACCAATAATTCACCCCTCCACTTT	CAGHRTNNSPLHF
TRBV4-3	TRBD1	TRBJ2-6	TGCGCCAGCAGCCAAGATCCAGGGGGCGCCTCTGGGGCCAACGTCCTGACTTTC	CASSQDPGGASGANVLTF
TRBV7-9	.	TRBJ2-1	TGTGCCAGCAGGGGTGGGGACTCCTACAATGAGCAGTTCTTC	CASRGGDSYNEQFF
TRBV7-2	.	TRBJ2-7	TGTGCCAGCAGCCCACAGTCCGGCGGGCCCTACTACGAGCAGTACTTC	CASSPQSGGPYYEQYF
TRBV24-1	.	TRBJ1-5	TGTGCCACCTCGGATGGGAGGTTCGATCAGCCCCAGCATTTT	CATSDGRFDQPQHF
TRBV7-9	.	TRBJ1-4	TGTGCCAGCAGCTTATGGCTGGGGGGGACTAATGAAAAACTGTTTTTT	CASSLWLGGTNEKLFF